The 14 T cell receptor beta chains presented below share a single source sample, sequenced in a study of technical replicates of blood from a few donors (dated by TCRdb to 2016 to 2017). The library was generated by the immunoSEQ multiplex PCR assay. Held by TCRdb, this immuneACCESS table contains in-frame sequences only and omits some clones. Under half of the omission traces to an unresolved V gene where checked; the cause of the rest is unknown. The sample table records 60,000 to 90,000 clones; 90% to 95% of these occur just once. The ten largest clones take up 0.4% to 0.45% of the sample. Sample: T cells isolated from PBMCs. The receptors derive from a human donor in good health.

The chain links TRBV9 to TRBJ1-1; D not resolved. In germline, CDR1 is SGDLS, CDR2 YYNGEE. The V end was cut by 0 bases, the J end by 1 base, with 7 bases between. The CDR3 length is 14 residues. Written as DNA, the CDR3 is TGTGCCAGCAGCGTAGCGGGAGGGAACACTGAAGCTTTCTTT. This gives the protein CASSVAGGNTEAFF.

The J gene is TRBJ2-7, the V gene TRBV9; a weak D match, TRBD2 (6 bases). V lost 0 bases and J lost 5, with 9 bases in between. The CDR3 totals 13 residues. Per germline, CDR1 SGDLS and CDR2 YYNGEE. The chain's CDR3 is CASSVAGGNEQYF. The CDR3 DNA is TGTGCCAGCAGCGTAGCTGGGGGGAACGAGCAGTACTTC.

Regarding this clone: The junction departs from germline at one end; a sequencing error may be responsible. The chain has TRBV28 and TRBJ1-1; D is uncertain. The CDR3 is 14 residues long. Per germline, CDR1 MDHEN and CDR2 SYDVKM. This chain's CDR3 is CASTLVTGNTEAFF. CDR3 in DNA: TGTGCCAGCACTTTAGTGACGGGGAACACTGAAGCTTTCTTT.

The CDR3: CASSERELSEQYF. The CDR3 coding sequence is TGTGCCAGCTCCGAGAGGGAGCTTAGCGAGCAGTACTTC. The J gene is TRBJ2-7, the V gene TRBV18, with TRBD2 as a possible D gene (5 bases). This CDR3 comprises 13 residues. Germline CDR1 and CDR2: KGHSH and LQKENI. V shed 6 bases and J shed 6 bases, with 15 bases lying between them.

This clone was counted once. The V gene is TRBV11-2, the J gene TRBJ2-7, with a possible D match to TRBD2 (5 bases). Germline V gives CDR1 SGHAT, CDR2 FQNNGV. Trimming cost V 4 bases and J 4 bases, with 20 bases left between them. The CDR3 has 16 amino acids. The CDR3 region is CASSSLRASPLYEQYF. The CDR3 bases are TGTGCCAGCAGCTCCCTGAGGGCTAGCCCGTTATACGAGCAGTACTTC.

The genes are TRBV10-3 and TRBJ2-5; possibly TRBD2 for D (5 bases). Germline loops: CDR1 ENHRY, CDR2 SYGVKD. Trimming cost V 7 bases and J 5 bases, with 17 bases left between them. This CDR3 is 14 amino acids long. CDR3 DNA: TGTGCCATCAACCCACTAGTGGTCGGGGAGACCCAGTACTTC. Translating it yields CAINPLVVGETQYF.

This chain uses TRBV9 with TRBJ2-1, with 14 positions matching TRBD2. Germline lookup yields CDR1 SGDLS and CDR2 YYNGEE. This CDR3 has 17 residues. Losses at the gene ends were 4 bases for V and 8 bases for J; bases not matched to a gene: 11. CDR3 amino acids: CASSLKGLAGVPYEQFF. DNA for the CDR3: TGTGCCAGCAGCCTCAAGGGACTAGCGGGAGTTCCATATGAGCAGTTCTTC.

This rearrangement joins TRBV13 to TRBJ1-5; no reliable D call. In germline, CDR1 is PRHDT, CDR2 FYEKMQ (reference sequence). This CDR3 has 12 residues. V gave up 2 bases and J gave up 6 bases, with 5 bases separating them. The CDR3 here is CASSLSGQPQHF. DNA for the CDR3: TGTGCCAGCAGCTTATCGGGTCAGCCCCAGCATTTT.

This sequence joins TRBV28 and TRBJ2-7; a possible D gene is TRBD1 (6 bases). V lost 9 bases, J lost 2 bases, and 14 bases lay in between. The CDR3 spans 13 residues. The germline V gene has CDR1 MDHEN and CDR2 SYDVKM. CDR3 residues: CASKQGSTYEQYF. The CDR3 DNA reads TGTGCCAGTAAACAGGGCTCTACCTACGAGCAGTACTTC. The variable domain in full, completed from reference TRBV28 and TRBJ2-7, reads DVKVTQSSRYLVKRTGEKVFLECVQDMDHENMFWYRQDPGLGLRLIYFSYDVKMKEKGDIPEGYSVSREKKERFSLILESASTNQTSMYLCASKQGSTYEQYFGPGTRLTVT.

In this sample, this clone turned up once. J is TRBJ2-7 and V is TRBV7-6; TRBD1 aligns across 8 bases. Germline trimming cut 1 base from V and 4 bases from J; bases unmatched to any gene: 3. The CDR3 runs 14 residues. From germline, CDR1 is SGHVS and CDR2 FNYEAQ. CDR3 in amino acids: CASSLVDRGYEQYF. The DNA for the CDR3 is TGTGCCAGCAGCTTAGTCGACAGGGGTTACGAGCAGTACTTC.

The chain uses TRBV5-6 and TRBJ1-1; D is unclear. V was clipped by 4 bases and J by 1 base, with 11 bases between them. Germline CDR1 and CDR2: SGHDT and YYEEEE. This CDR3 spans 14 amino acids. This CDR3 reads CASSPLGRNTEAFF. CDR3 coding DNA: TGTGCCAGCAGCCCCCTCGGTAGGAACACTGAAGCTTTCTTT. Using reference TRBV5-6 and TRBJ1-1 for the parts outside the CDR3, the full variable domain is DAGVTQSPTHLIKTRGQQVTLRCSPKSGHDTVSWYQQALGQGPQFIFQYYEEEERQRGNFPDRFSGHQFPNYSSELNVNALLLGDSALYLCASSPLGRNTEAFFGQGTRLTVV.

The chain carries TRBV5-1 and TRBJ1-1, with 9 bases matching TRBD1. Germline V gives CDR1 SGHRS, CDR2 YFSETQ. This CDR3 is built from 16 residues. V was pared by 4 bases and J by 2 bases, with 9 bases of the junction left unmatched. The CDR3 region is CASSRGTGQINTEAFF. The CDR3 nucleotides read TGCGCCAGCAGCCGGGGGACAGGGCAGATAAACACTGAAGCTTTCTTT.

This CDR3 reads CASSVSPRGWGEDYEQYF. The CDR3 DNA reads as TGTGCCAGCAGCGTAAGCCCCAGGGGATGGGGCGAGGACTACGAGCAGTACTTC. This sequence joins TRBV9 and TRBJ2-7, with a possible D match to TRBD1 (6 bases). The germline V gene has CDR1 SGDLS and CDR2 YYNGEE. Deletions cut 1 base from V and 3 bases from J, with 23 bases between. The CDR3 extends over 18 amino acids.

This sequence joins TRBV19 and TRBJ2-2, with D perhaps matching TRBD2 (6 bases). Trimming shortened V by 4 bases and J by 0 bases, and 9 bases separated the two germline ends. Germline values: CDR1 LNHDA, CDR2 SQIVND (reference sequence). The CDR3 length is 15 residues. The CDR3, as DNA: TGTGCCAGTAGTACAGGGACTGCGAACACCGGGGAGCTGTTTTTT. It specifies CASSTGTANTGELFF.